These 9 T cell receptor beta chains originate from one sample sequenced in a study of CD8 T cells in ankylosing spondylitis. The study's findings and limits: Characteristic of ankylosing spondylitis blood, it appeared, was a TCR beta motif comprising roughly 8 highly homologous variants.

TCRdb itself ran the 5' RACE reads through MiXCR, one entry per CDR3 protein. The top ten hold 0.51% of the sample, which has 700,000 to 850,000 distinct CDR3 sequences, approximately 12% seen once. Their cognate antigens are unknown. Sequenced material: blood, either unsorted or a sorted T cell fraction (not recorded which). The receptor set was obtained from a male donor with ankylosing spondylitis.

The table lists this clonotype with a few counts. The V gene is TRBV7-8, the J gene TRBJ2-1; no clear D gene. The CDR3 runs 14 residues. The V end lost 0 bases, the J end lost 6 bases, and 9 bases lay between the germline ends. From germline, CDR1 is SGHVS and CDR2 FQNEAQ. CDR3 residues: CASSLARVGNEQFF. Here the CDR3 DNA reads TGTGCCAGCAGCTTAGCGAGAGTCGGCAATGAGCAGTTCTTC.

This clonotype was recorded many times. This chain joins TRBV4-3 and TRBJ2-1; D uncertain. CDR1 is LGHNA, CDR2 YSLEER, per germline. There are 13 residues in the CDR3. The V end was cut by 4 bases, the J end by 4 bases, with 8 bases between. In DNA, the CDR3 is TGCGCCAGCAGCCCCCAGATTTACAATGAGCAGTTCTTC. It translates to CASSPQIYNEQFF.

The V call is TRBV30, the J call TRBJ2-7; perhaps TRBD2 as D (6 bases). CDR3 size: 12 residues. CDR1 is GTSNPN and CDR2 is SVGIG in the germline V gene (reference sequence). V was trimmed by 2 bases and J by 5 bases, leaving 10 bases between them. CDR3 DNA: TGTGCCTGGAGTAGACGGGGGAACGAGCAGTACTTC. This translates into CAWSRRGNEQYF. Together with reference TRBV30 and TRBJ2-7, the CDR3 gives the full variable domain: SQTIHQWPATLVQPVGSPLSLECTVEGTSNPNLYWYRQAAGRGLQLLFYSVGIGQISSEVPQNLSASRPQDRQFILSSKKLLLSDSGFYLCAWSRRGNEQYFGPGTRLTVT.

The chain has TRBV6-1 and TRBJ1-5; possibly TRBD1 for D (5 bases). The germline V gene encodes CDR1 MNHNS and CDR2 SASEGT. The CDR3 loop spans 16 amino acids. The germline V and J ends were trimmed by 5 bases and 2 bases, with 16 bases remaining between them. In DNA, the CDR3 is TGTGCCAGCAGTCTGTTTTGGGGCCGGGGCAATCAGCCCCAGCATTTT. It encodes CASSLFWGRGNQPQHF.

CDR3 sequence (DNA): TGTGCCAGCAGCGTAGTGAAGACTAGACTCAACACCGGGGAGCTGTTTTTT. Residues: CASSVVKTRLNTGELFF. The rearrangement joins TRBV9 to TRBJ2-2; D is perhaps TRBD2 (6 bases). This CDR3 spans 17 amino acids. The germline V and J ends were trimmed by 0 bases and 2 bases, with 14 bases remaining between them. The germline V gene encodes CDR1 SGDLS and CDR2 YYNGEE.

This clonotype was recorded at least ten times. CDR3 amino acids: CASSPRAQRSHEQYF. The DNA for the CDR3 is TGTGCCAGCAGTCCCAGGGCCCAAAGGAGCCACGAGCAGTACTTC. V is TRBV12-3 or TRBV12-4 and J is TRBJ2-7, with TRBD1 as a possible D gene (5 bases). The CDR3 is made up of 15 amino acids. V shed 5 bases and J shed 5 bases, with 19 bases lying between them.

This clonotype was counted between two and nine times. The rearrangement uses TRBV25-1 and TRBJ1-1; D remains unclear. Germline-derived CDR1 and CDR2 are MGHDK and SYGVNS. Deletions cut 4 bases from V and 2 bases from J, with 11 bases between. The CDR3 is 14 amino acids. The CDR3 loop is CASSGRNYNTEAFF. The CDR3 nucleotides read TGTGCCAGCAGTGGTCGTAACTACAACACTGAAGCTTTCTTT. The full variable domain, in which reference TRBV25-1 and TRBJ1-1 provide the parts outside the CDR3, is EADIYQTPRYLVIGTGKKITLECSQTMGHDKMYWYQQDPGMELHLIHYSYGVNSTEKGDLSSESTVSRIRTEHFPLTLESARPSHTSQYLCASSGRNYNTEAFFGQGTRLTVV.

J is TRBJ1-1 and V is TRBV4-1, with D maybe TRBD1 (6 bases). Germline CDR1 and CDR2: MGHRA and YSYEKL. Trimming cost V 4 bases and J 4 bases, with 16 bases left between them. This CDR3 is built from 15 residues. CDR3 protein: CASSLRQEGGTEAFF. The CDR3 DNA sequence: TGCGCCAGCAGCCTGCGACAGGAAGGGGGCACTGAAGCTTTCTTT.

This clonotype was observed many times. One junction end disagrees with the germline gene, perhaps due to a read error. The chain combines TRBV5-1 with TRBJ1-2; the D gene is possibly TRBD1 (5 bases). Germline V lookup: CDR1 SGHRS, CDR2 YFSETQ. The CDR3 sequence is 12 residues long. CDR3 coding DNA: TGTGCCAGCAGCTTAGAGGGGTATGGCTACACCTTC. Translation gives CASSLEGYGYTF.